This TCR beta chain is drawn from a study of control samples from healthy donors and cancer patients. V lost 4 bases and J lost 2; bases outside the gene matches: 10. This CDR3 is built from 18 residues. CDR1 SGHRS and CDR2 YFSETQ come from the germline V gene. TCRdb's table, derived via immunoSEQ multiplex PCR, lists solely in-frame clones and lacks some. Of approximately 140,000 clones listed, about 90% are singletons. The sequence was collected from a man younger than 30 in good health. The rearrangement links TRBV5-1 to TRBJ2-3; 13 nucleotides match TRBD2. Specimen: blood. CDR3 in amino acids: CASSILGLAGPLTDTQYF. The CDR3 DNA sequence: TGCGCCAGCAGCATCCTGGGACTAGCGGGGCCTCTCACAGATACGCAGTATTTT. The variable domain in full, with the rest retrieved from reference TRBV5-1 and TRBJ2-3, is KAGVTQTPRYLIKTRGQQVTLSCSPISGHRSVSWYQQTPGQGLQFLFEYFSETQRNKGNFPGRFSGRQFSNSRSEMNVSTLELGDSALYLCASSILGLAGPLTDTQYFGPGTRLTVL.